This is a list of T cell receptor beta chains from one sample in a study of blood T cell repertoires in COVID-19. This table comes from immunoSEQ multiplex PCR, and its TCRdb copy is limited to in-frame clones, with some not included. This sample carries about 48,000 clones, 70% to 90% of them seen once, and the ten largest clones take about a sixth. Sequenced input: peripheral blood. These TCRs come from a human donor in a cohort sampled during active COVID-19. The donor label of this sample is uncertain. The CDR3 runs from the conserved cysteine through the conserved F or W. Each record gives: clone size, D gene, J gene, V gene, CDR3 DNA, CDR3 protein. D genes are given only for firm matches. A row's size may be missing; if present it is once, few, many or a size class.

- - TRBJ1-1 TRBV5-1 TGCGCCAGCAGCTCCCAGACAGCCAACACTGAAGCTTTCTTT CASSSQTANTEAFF
- TRBD1 TRBJ2-2 TRBV5-4 TGTGCCAGCAGCATGGGGACAGGGAAGGACACCGGGGAGCTGTTTTTT CASSMGTGKDTGELFF
- - TRBJ1-2 TRBV3-1/TRBV3-2 TGTGCCAGCAGCTCCGGGACTACAGGCTATGGCTACACCTTC CASSSGTTGYGYTF
- TRBD1 TRBJ1-1 TRBV10-3 TGTGCCATCACCAGGGGGGAGAACACTGAAGCTTTCTTT CAITRGENTEAFF
- - TRBJ2-7 TRBV2 TGTGCCAGCAGTGAAGCGCCCGGGCAGGGGCCCTCCTACGAGCAGTACTTC CASSEAPGQGPSYEQYF
few TRBD1 TRBJ1-6 TRBV3-1/TRBV3-2 TGTGCCAGCAGCCCCAGTCTTGGGACAGACCTCCACTTT CASSPSLGTDLHF
few TRBD1 TRBJ1-3 TRBV4-1 TGCGCCAGCAGCCACGTAGTCGGGACAGCCACGGACTCTGGAAACACCATATATTTT CASSHVVGTATDSGNTIYF
- - TRBJ2-6 TRBV4-3 TGCGCCAGCAGCCAAGTTTTCGCAGGGAAGCGTGCTTCTGGGGCCAACGTCCTGACTTTC CASSQVFAGKRASGANVLTF
- - TRBJ1-3 TRBV5-5 TGTGCCAGCAGCACCAAGGGGGATTCTGGAAACACCATATATTTT CASSTKGDSGNTIYF
- - TRBJ1-2 TRBV4-3 TGCGCCAGCAGCCAAGACGGACTCGTCGGCTACACCTTC CASSQDGLVGYTF
- - TRBJ2-5 TRBV3-1/TRBV3-2 TGTGCCAGCAGTAACGGCCAAGAGACCCAGTACTTC CASSNGQETQYF
- TRBD1 TRBJ1-5 TRBV29-1 TGCAGCGTCGCTGGGACAGACCCTAATCAGCCCCAGCATTTT CSVAGTDPNQPQHF
- - TRBJ2-7 TRBV12-3/TRBV12-4 TGTGCCAGCAGTCCAGCGGTTACCTACGAGCAGTACTTC CASSPAVTYEQYF
- - TRBJ2-5 TRBV11-2 TGTGCCAGCAGCTTAGTGGGGCACCTACCGTACTTC CASSLVGHLPYF
- - TRBJ1-6 TRBV11-2 TGTGCCAGCAGCTTCACCGGGACACATACCAGCTCCTATAATTCACCCCTCCACTTT CASSFTGTHTSSYNSPLHF
- - TRBJ1-6 TRBV7-2 TGTGCCAGCAGCCCAAATACAGGGTTGGGACCCCTCCACTTT CASSPNTGLGPLHF
- - TRBJ2-7 TRBV19 TGTGCCAGTAGTATAGATTTCGGCACAGCGAACAGGCGGATCTACGAGCAGTACTTC CASSIDFGTANRRIYEQYF
- - TRBJ2-3 TRBV20-1 TGCAGTGCTAGTGAAGCGGGTAGGGGTACAGATACGCAGTATTTT CSASEAGRGTDTQYF
- - TRBJ2-1 TRBV4-2 TGTGCCAGCGCCAAAAAGGAGGTGGGTCCCGAGTTCTTC CASAKKEVGPEFF
- - TRBJ1-1 TRBV7-3 TGTGCCAGCAGCTTAATGGGCCTCGGAACTGAAGCTTTCTTT CASSLMGLGTEAFF
- TRBD2 TRBJ2-5 TRBV4-2 TGTGCCAGCAGCCGGGAGGCTAGCGGGAACCAAGAGACCCAGTACTTC CASSREASGNQETQYF
once TRBD1 TRBJ1-1 TRBV19 TGTGCCAGTAGTCCAGACAGGGTTGGGAACACTGAAGCTTTCTTT CASSPDRVGNTEAFF